These 27 T cell receptor beta chains came from one sample sequenced in a study of human T cells and chemical hapten exposure. TCRdb re-analysed the RACE reads in MiXCR, keeping a single row per CDR3 protein. The sample shows a few hundred thousand distinct CDR3 sequences, just under 6.5% of them seen only once. Time point in this sample: patch test 2, 6 weeks after DPC sensitization. Indicated treatment: therapeutic diphenylcyclopropenone sensitization with weekly scalp DPC. The material was whole blood, obtained in connection with sensitization to the hapten diphenylcyclopropenone (DPC). Receptor source: a woman aged 18-29 years with alopecia areata. Some clones in this sample may be carry-over from other donors' samples.

J is TRBJ2-7 and V is TRBV7-9; D may be TRBD1 (6 bases). CDR1 SEHNR and CDR2 FQNEAQ come from the germline V gene (reference sequence). The V and J ends lost 7 bases and 1 base respectively, with 14 bases between them. The CDR3 loop spans 14 amino acids. The CDR3 DNA is TGTGCCAGCAACAATAACAGGGTATCCTACGAGCAGTACTTC. Translated: CASNNNRVSYEQYF. Full variable domain (outside the CDR3, taken from reference TRBV7-9 and TRBJ2-7): DTGVSQNPRHKITKRGQNVTFRCDPISEHNRLYWYRQTLGQGPEFLTYFQNEAQLEKSRLLSDRFSAERPKGSFSTLEIQRTEQGDSAMYLCASNNNRVSYEQYFGPGTRLTVT.

In nucleotides, the CDR3 is TGTGCCAGCAGTTACTCGAGGGCGGCCCAAGAGACCCAGTACTTC. Its translation is CASSYSRAAQETQYF. This sequence joins TRBV6-6 and TRBJ2-5; maybe TRBD2 (5 bases). This CDR3 comprises 15 residues. Trimming removed 0 bases from V and 1 base from J, with 9 bases in between. Looked up from germline, CDR1 is MNHNY and CDR2 is SVGAGI (reference sequence).

The chain employs TRBV2 and TRBJ2-1; possibly TRBD2 for D (6 bases). Per the germline V gene, CDR1 is SNHLY and CDR2 is FYNNEI. The CDR3 spans 17 residues. V was cut by 1 base and J by 0 bases, with 13 bases left in between. The chain's CDR3 is CASSEEAASVSYNEQFF. For the CDR3, the DNA is TGTGCCAGCAGTGAAGAAGCGGCTAGCGTCTCCTACAATGAGCAGTTCTTC.

The chain recombines TRBV6-2 or TRBV6-3 with TRBJ2-7; D perhaps matches TRBD1 (6 bases). The V gene lost 2 bases and the J gene lost 1 base, with 15 bases spanning the gap. CDR1 MNHEY and CDR2 SVGEGT come from the germline V gene. This CDR3 has 16 amino acids. The CDR3 spells CASSYDWTANSYEQYF. The CDR3 nucleotides read TGTGCCAGCAGTTACGATTGGACAGCCAATTCCTACGAGCAGTACTTC.

The rearrangement uses TRBV9 and TRBJ2-3; possible D gene TRBD2, 6 bases. The V end was cut by 0 bases, the J end by 5 bases, with 13 bases between. Germline values: CDR1 SGDLS, CDR2 YYNGEE. The CDR3 loop spans 15 amino acids. The CDR3 reads CASSVGPTRGDTQYF. DNA of the CDR3: TGTGCCAGCAGCGTAGGCCCAACGCGGGGAGATACGCAGTATTTT.

The chain couples TRBV9 to TRBJ2-3, with D perhaps TRBD1 (6 bases). The CDR3 length is 14 residues. The V and J ends lost 1 base and 4 bases respectively, with 10 bases between them. Germline assignment: CDR1 SGDLS and CDR2 YYNGEE. Here the CDR3 DNA reads TGTGCCAGCAGCGTAAGGACAGTACCAGATACGCAGTATTTT. This sequence encodes CASSVRTVPDTQYF.

The sample holds many counts of this clonotype. In DNA, the CDR3 is TGTGCCAGCAGTGAATTAGGACAGGGGAACTATGGCTACACCTTC. Its translation: CASSELGQGNYGYTF. This rearrangement joins TRBV2 to TRBJ1-2; TRBD1 agrees at 9 bases. With 2 bases clipped from V and 2 bases from J, the junction kept 3 bases outside the gene matches. Germline V gene data show CDR1 as SNHLY and CDR2 as FYNNEI. The CDR3 totals 15 residues.

The chain combines TRBV24-1 with TRBJ2-1, with D possibly being TRBD2 (6 bases). CDR1 KGHDR and CDR2 SFDVKD come from the germline V gene. The V end lost 5 bases, the J end lost 8 bases, and 15 bases lay between the germline ends. The CDR3 contains 14 residues. The CDR3 DNA sequence: TGTGCCACCAGTGGGCAACCTGGCGGGGATGAGCAGTTCTTC. It encodes CATSGQPGGDEQFF.

This chain uses TRBV25-1 with TRBJ1-1, with a weak D call TRBD1 (5 bases). The CDR3 loop spans 14 amino acids. V was trimmed by 1 base and J by 7 bases, leaving 13 bases between them. In germline, CDR1 is MGHDK, CDR2 SYGVNS. In nucleotides, the CDR3 is TGTGCCAGCAGTGAATTAGGTAGGGGCCGTGAAGCTTTCTTT. Translated: CASSELGRGREAFF.

This clonotype has ten or more counts. The J gene is TRBJ2-2, the V gene TRBV12-3 or TRBV12-4; D call uncertain. This CDR3 spans 12 amino acids. V was clipped by 3 bases and J by 6 bases, with 5 bases between them. The CDR3 sequence: CASSFVPGELFF. CDR3 DNA sequence: TGTGCCAGCAGTTTCGTCCCCGGGGAGCTGTTTTTT.

The V gene is TRBV15, the J gene TRBJ2-7; D possibly corresponds to TRBD2 (5 bases). CDR3 length equals 15 residues. V lost 0 bases, J lost 3 bases, and 12 bases lay in between. Germline CDR1 and CDR2: LNHNV and YYDKDF (reference sequence). CDR3 in amino acids: CATSRDHGEYYEQYF. The CDR3 nucleotides are TGTGCCACCAGCAGAGATCACGGGGAGTACTACGAGCAGTACTTC.

The CDR3 region is CASRRTGGETDTQYF. CDR3 bases: TGTGCCAGCAGACGGACAGGGGGCGAGACAGATACGCAGTATTTT. The chain uses TRBV2 and TRBJ2-3, with 11 bases that match TRBD1. Per germline, CDR1 SNHLY and CDR2 FYNNEI. With 6 bases clipped from V and 3 bases from J, the junction kept 5 bases outside the gene matches. This CDR3 has 15 amino acids. Full variable domain (rest looked up from reference TRBV2 and TRBJ2-3): EPEVTQTPSHQVTQMGQEVILRCVPISNHLYFYWYRQILGQKVEFLVSFYNNEISEKSEIFDDQFSVERPDGSNFTLKIRSTKLEDSAMYFCASRRTGGETDTQYFGPGTRLTVL.

CDR3 sequence: CASSRGLDTDTQYF. CDR3 DNA sequence: TGTGCCAGCAGTCGGGGCTTGGACACAGATACGCAGTATTTT. The genes are TRBV6-5 and TRBJ2-3; possibly TRBD1 or TRBD2 for D (5 bases each). The CDR3 is made up of 14 amino acids. Per the germline V gene, CDR1 is MNHEY and CDR2 is SVGAGI. V lost 5 bases and J lost 2, with 11 bases in between.

The chain links TRBV3-1 to TRBJ2-2, with D hard to call. Trimming removed 0 bases at V and 6 bases at J, with 8 bases between. The germline V gene has CDR1 LGHDT and CDR2 YNNKEL (reference sequence). The CDR3 runs to 14 residues. The CDR3 reads CASSQDSTAGELFF. The CDR3 DNA follows: TGTGCCAGCAGCCAAGATTCCACAGCCGGGGAGCTGTTTTTT.

The gene calls are TRBV5-5 and TRBJ2-6; D is ambiguous. Trimming removed 7 bases at V and 1 base at J, with 21 bases between. CDR1 SGHKS and CDR2 YYEKEE come from the germline V gene (reference sequence). This CDR3 contains 18 residues. The DNA of the CDR3 is TGTGCCAGCCGGCTTATGGCTGTTAGGGTGTCTGGGGCCAACGTCCTGACTTTC. Its translation is CASRLMAVRVSGANVLTF.

This clonotype was seen repeatedly, ten times or more. CDR3 region: CSVEEGVESTQYF. The CDR3 DNA is TGCAGCGTTGAAGAGGGGGTAGAATCGACCCAGTACTTC. The gene calls are TRBV29-1 and TRBJ2-5, with D perhaps given as TRBD1 or TRBD2 (5 bases each). Germline V gives CDR1 SQVTM, CDR2 ANQGSEA. Trimming took off 0 bases at V and 7 bases at J, with 12 bases between the two ends. The CDR3 runs 13 residues.

This clonotype was seen at least ten times. The rearrangement links TRBV18 to TRBJ2-1, with D maybe TRBD1 (6 bases). Germline V gene sequence: CDR1 KGHSH, CDR2 LQKENI. The CDR3 spans 15 residues. Trimming left V 6 bases short and J 9 bases short, with 21 bases between. The CDR3 DNA reads as TGTGCCAGCTCGCCGATGGGACAAGAATATTCTGAGCAGTTCTTC. It translates to CASSPMGQEYSEQFF.

This clonotype has ten or more counts. The chain is built from TRBV20-1 and TRBJ1-1; no firm D call. Trimming pared 5 bases from V and 1 base from J, leaving 11 bases between. The CDR3 is 13 residues long. From germline, CDR1 is DFQATT and CDR2 SNEGSKA (reference sequence). Here the CDR3 reads CSAPLNPNTEAFF. DNA of the CDR3: TGCAGTGCTCCACTCAACCCGAACACTGAAGCTTTCTTT.

The chain employs TRBV20-1 and TRBJ1-2, with TRBD1 identical over 7 bases. Per germline, CDR1 DFQATT and CDR2 SNEGSKA (reference sequence). This CDR3 is 14 amino acids long. J lost 3 bases, V lost 0 bases, and 4 bases had no gene match. The CDR3 DNA sequence: TGCAGTGCTAGAGATCTGACAGGGCACTATGGCTACACCTTC. Its protein product is CSARDLTGHYGYTF.

The chain uses TRBV7-9 and TRBJ1-2; 11 positions agree with TRBD1. Germline V CDR1 and CDR2: SEHNR, FQNEAQ (reference sequence). The V gene end was trimmed by 5 bases and the J gene end by 8 bases; junction bases not matched to a gene: 10. The CDR3 has 15 residues. For the CDR3, the DNA is TGTGCCAGCAGCACGGACAGGGGGCAGATTAGAGGCTACACCTTC. It specifies CASSTDRGQIRGYTF.

This clonotype was seen many times. This rearrangement joins TRBV4-1 to TRBJ2-1; D is ambiguous. CDR3 size: 14 residues. V was shortened by 0 bases and J by 7 bases, with 10 bases between the two germline ends. Germline CDR1 MGHRA, CDR2 YSYEKL. CDR3: CASSQDPSTNEQFF. The CDR3 nucleotides are TGCGCCAGCAGCCAAGATCCCAGTACGAATGAGCAGTTCTTC.

This clonotype occurred a few times. This chain joins TRBV7-9 and TRBJ2-7; perhaps TRBD2 as D (6 bases). This CDR3 contains 14 residues. V was cut by 7 bases and J by 1 base, with 14 bases left in between. Germline loops: CDR1 SEHNR, CDR2 FQNEAQ (reference sequence). The CDR3 protein is CASTPGALSYEQYF. In DNA, the CDR3 is TGTGCCAGCACCCCGGGAGCGCTATCCTACGAGCAGTACTTC.

This clonotype has only a few counts. A read error may produce the germline difference seen at one junction end. The chain combines TRBV5-1 with TRBJ2-2, with D perhaps TRBD1 or TRBD2 (5 bases each). CDR3 length: 17 residues. Per the germline V gene, CDR1 is SGHRS and CDR2 is YFSETQ. CDR3 DNA: TGCGCCAGCAGCTGGGACGCAACTGACGGGAACGCCGGGGAGCTGTTTTTT. Protein: CASSWDATDGNAGELFF.

This clonotype has only a few counts. The chain is built from TRBV28 and TRBJ1-5; D is perhaps TRBD1 (5 bases). The CDR3 has 14 amino acids. Germline loops: CDR1 MDHEN, CDR2 SYDVKM. Between the trimmed V and J ends, which lost 2 bases and 10 bases, there was a span of 15 bases. The CDR3: CASSLGFQGIPQHF. The DNA for the CDR3 is TGTGCCAGCAGTTTAGGTTTCCAGGGAATACCCCAGCATTTT. The complete variable domain, with remaining parts taken from reference TRBV28 and TRBJ1-5, reads DVKVTQSSRYLVKRTGEKVFLECVQDMDHENMFWYRQDPGLGLRLIYFSYDVKMKEKGDIPEGYSVSREKKERFSLILESASTNQTSMYLCASSLGFQGIPQHFGDGTRLSIL.

This clonotype was counted only a few times. This sequence joins TRBV4-3 and TRBJ2-5, with unresolved D. The CDR3 extends over 13 amino acids. Trimming took off 2 bases at V and 2 bases at J, with 6 bases between the two ends. The germline V gene encodes CDR1 LGHNA and CDR2 YSLEER. The CDR3 DNA follows: TGCGCCAGCAGCCAAAGGCGGCAAGAGACCCAGTACTTC. Its protein is CASSQRRQETQYF.

This clonotype has only a few counts. The chain uses TRBV20-1 and TRBJ2-7; perhaps TRBD2 as D (5 bases). The length of the CDR3 is 13 residues. Trimming removed 6 bases at V and 6 bases at J, with 18 bases between. Germline V gives CDR1 DFQATT, CDR2 SNEGSKA (reference sequence). CDR3 in DNA: TGCAGTGCCCCGACACGGGGTCTGGGCGAGCAGTACTTC. Protein product: CSAPTRGLGEQYF.

This clonotype appeared a single time. This sequence joins TRBV28 and TRBJ1-2; D uncertain. The length of the CDR3 is 13 residues. Germline values: CDR1 MDHEN, CDR2 SYDVKM. Trimming left V 1 base short and J 2 bases short, with 5 bases between. The CDR3 region is CASSLLGNYGYTF. CDR3 DNA sequence: TGTGCCAGCAGTTTATTGGGGAACTATGGCTACACCTTC.